This T cell receptor beta chain was identified in a study of T cells expressing NK-cell markers. Study-wide context: In the group of eight sequenced donors, seven were HCMV-seropositive and one was seronegative.

The germline V gene encodes CDR1 SGHVS and CDR2 FNYEAQ. CDR3 size: 15 residues. The authors generated TCR beta cDNA through 5'RACE template switching with UMIs. From its re-call of the 5' RACE reads, TCRdb lists each CDR3 protein once, without DNA. This listing includes 140,000 or so distinct CDR3 sequences. Sample: blood T cells: a sorted CD56 or NKG2C T cell subset, CD4+ or CD8+ T cells, or bulk PBMC T cells (not recorded which). The chain couples TRBV7-6 to TRBJ2-1; TCRdb reports TRBD1, a call that lacks DNA to check it against. The origin of this receptor is a man younger than 35 in good health. The CDR3 is CASSLLGGRLTEQFF.